The rows below give T cell receptor beta chains drawn from one sample of a study of T cell clusters in autoimmune cytopenias. TCRdb re-called the multiplex PCR reads and shows each CDR3 protein once, DNA omitted. The sample has a few thousand distinct CDR3 sequences, and its top ten clones hold approximately 15%. The material sequenced was peripheral blood. These TCRs come from a human donor with an autoimmune cytopenia or autoimmune hepatitis (not recorded which). Each CDR3 is given with its conserved first and last residue. Some rows mark clone size as missing; the rest say once, few, many or name a class of expanded clone.

clone size,J gene,V gene,CDR3 protein
medium-sized,TRBJ2-1,TRBV12-3/TRBV12-4,CASSFTASWNEQFF
medium-sized,TRBJ2-2,TRBV6-4,CASSDSSAGELFF
-,TRBJ2-6,TRBV15,CATSRDRSSGANVLTF
medium-sized,TRBJ1-6,TRBV29-1,CSVTTGGGSPLHF
medium-sized,TRBJ1-1,TRBV29-1,CSVDVGTGDTEAFF
-,TRBJ2-1,TRBV6-5,CASSYTPSGEDNEQFF
medium-sized,TRBJ1-2,TRBV27,CASSLTGTAGYTF
medium-sized,TRBJ2-5,TRBV19,CASSPIGGRGQETQYF
-,TRBJ2-5,TRBV7-9,CASSPDRERETQYF
-,TRBJ2-7,TRBV18,CASSPQKGEGYEQYF
-,TRBJ1-2,TRBV14,CASSQLWRGQNNGYTF
-,TRBJ2-5,TRBV18,CASSAGLNQETQYF
-,TRBJ2-3,TRBV5-4,CAALEGDTDTQYF
medium-sized,TRBJ1-2,TRBV29-1,CSVGTDPYGYTF
-,TRBJ2-3,TRBV12-3/TRBV12-4,CASSPPSGRAGTDTQYF
-,TRBJ1-4,TRBV18,CASSPLGGRVEKLFF
-,TRBJ1-2,TRBV5-4,CASSPDSYYGYTF
medium-sized,TRBJ2-3,TRBV6-5,CASRPFGQGPDTQYF
-,TRBJ2-1,TRBV27,CASRPQPGTWVTNEQFF
-,TRBJ2-1,TRBV11-2,CASSLQARGYNEQFF
-,TRBJ2-5,TRBV28,CASSSPGQAHQETQYF
-,TRBJ2-1,TRBV27,CASKTLSSYNEQFF
-,TRBJ2-1,TRBV15,CATSRELAEGGEQFF
-,TRBJ1-5,TRBV30,CAWSDTNNQPQHF
-,TRBJ2-5,TRBV12-3/TRBV12-4,CASSLVELAVGGTQYF
-,TRBJ2-1,TRBV27,CASSLFRTSPYNEQFF
medium-sized,TRBJ2-5,TRBV6-1,CASSEAGGTQETQYF
medium-sized,TRBJ2-5,TRBV19,CASSWGQGKLAQYF
medium-sized,TRBJ2-1,TRBV12-3/TRBV12-4,CASSFAGGGKVNEQFF
-,TRBJ2-2,TRBV12-3/TRBV12-4,CASSPNRGWNTGELFF
-,TRBJ2-5,TRBV11-3,CASSLGGAGARAETQYF
-,TRBJ1-2,TRBV15,CATSREGGGYGYTF
-,TRBJ2-3,TRBV15,CATSRDLGASSFTDTQYF
-,TRBJ1-2,TRBV7-2,CASRMSGTNYGYTF
-,TRBJ1-1,TRBV30,CAWSVGVEAFF
medium-sized,TRBJ2-3,TRBV13,CASSWDTRTDTQYF
-,TRBJ2-1,TRBV30,CAWNRIRDSNEQFF
-,TRBJ2-7,TRBV6-5,CASSPHSLAGPYEQYF
medium-sized,TRBJ2-4,TRBV19,CASSTTGGLAKNIQYF
-,TRBJ1-4,TRBV6-5,CASSYSGEKLFF
-,TRBJ1-2,TRBV27,CASSLTSRGNYGYTF
large,TRBJ2-5,TRBV29-1,CSADGLAGVGETQYF
-,TRBJ2-3,TRBV4-2,CASSQAAGQRTDTQYF
-,TRBJ2-1,TRBV5-6,CASSLEGLAGYYNEQFF
-,TRBJ2-7,TRBV10-3,CAISRDYSYEQYF
-,TRBJ2-7,TRBV5-4,CAVADYSSSYEQYF
-,TRBJ2-3,TRBV27,CASRLAGITDTQYF
-,TRBJ2-1,TRBV5-4,CASSPPGLAGYNEQFF
-,TRBJ2-1,TRBV6-5,CASSPGLAVNEQFF
-,TRBJ2-5,TRBV27,CASRGDGRKETQYF
-,TRBJ2-7,TRBV18,CASSPVGAGEQYF